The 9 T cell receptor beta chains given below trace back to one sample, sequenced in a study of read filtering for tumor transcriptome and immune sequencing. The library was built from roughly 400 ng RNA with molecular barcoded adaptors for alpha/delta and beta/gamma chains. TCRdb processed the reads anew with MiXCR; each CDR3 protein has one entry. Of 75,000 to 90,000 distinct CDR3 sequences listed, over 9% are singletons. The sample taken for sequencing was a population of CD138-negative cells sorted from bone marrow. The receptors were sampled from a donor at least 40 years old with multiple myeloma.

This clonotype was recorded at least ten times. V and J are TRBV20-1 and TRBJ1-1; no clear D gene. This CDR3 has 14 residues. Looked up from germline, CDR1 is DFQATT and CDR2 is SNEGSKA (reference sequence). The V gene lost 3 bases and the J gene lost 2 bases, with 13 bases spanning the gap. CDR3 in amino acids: CSARSFGLNTEAFF. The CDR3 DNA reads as TGCAGTGCTAGGTCTTTTGGGCTTAACACTGAAGCTTTCTTT.

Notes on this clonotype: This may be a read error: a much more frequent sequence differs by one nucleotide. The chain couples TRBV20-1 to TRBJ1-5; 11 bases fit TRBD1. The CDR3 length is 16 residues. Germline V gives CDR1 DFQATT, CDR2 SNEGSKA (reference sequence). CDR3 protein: CSASPWDRGGNQLQHF. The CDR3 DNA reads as TGCAGTGCTTCTCCATGGGACAGGGGGGGCAATCAGCTCCAGCATTTT.

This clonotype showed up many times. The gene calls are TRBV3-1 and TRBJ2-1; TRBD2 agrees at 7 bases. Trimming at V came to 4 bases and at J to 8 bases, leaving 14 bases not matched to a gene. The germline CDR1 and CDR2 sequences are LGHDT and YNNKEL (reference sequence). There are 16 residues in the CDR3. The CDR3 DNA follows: TGTGCCAGCAGCCCGGGGGGACGGGTGCTTACGGATGAGCAGTTCTTC. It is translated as CASSPGGRVLTDEQFF.

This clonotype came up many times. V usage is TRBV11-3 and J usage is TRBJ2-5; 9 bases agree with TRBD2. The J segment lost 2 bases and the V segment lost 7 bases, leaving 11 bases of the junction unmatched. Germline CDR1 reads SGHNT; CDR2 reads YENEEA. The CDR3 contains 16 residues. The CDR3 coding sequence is TGTGCCAGCACCAAGAGGGGCAGCGGGGGGCAAGAGACCCAGTACTTC. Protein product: CASTKRGSGGQETQYF.

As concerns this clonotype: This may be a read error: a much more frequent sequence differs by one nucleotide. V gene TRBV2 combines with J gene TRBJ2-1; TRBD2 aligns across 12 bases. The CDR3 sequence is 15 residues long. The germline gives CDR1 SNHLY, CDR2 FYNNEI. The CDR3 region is CASSERLAGDNGQFF. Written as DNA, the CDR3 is TGTGCCAGCAGTGAGCGACTAGCGGGAGATAATGGGCAGTTCTTC.

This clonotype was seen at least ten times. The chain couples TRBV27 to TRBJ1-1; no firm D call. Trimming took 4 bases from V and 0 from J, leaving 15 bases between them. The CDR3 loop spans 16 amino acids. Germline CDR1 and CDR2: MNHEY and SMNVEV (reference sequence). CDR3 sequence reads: CASSSSYSRVNTEAFF. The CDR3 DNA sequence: TGTGCCAGCAGTTCCTCTTACTCCCGGGTGAACACTGAAGCTTTCTTT.

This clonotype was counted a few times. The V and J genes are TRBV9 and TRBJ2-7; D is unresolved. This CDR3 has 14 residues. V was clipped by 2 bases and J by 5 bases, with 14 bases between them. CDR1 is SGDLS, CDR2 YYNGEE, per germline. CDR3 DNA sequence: TGTGCCAGCAGCGTCGATTGGATGCCCCACGAGCAGTACTTC. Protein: CASSVDWMPHEQYF.

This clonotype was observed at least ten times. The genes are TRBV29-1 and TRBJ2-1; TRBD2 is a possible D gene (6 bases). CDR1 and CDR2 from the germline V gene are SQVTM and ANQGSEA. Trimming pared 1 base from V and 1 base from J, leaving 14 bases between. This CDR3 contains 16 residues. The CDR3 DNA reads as TGCAGCGTTGAAGTGGCCCTAGCGAGGTCCTACAATGAGCAGTTCTTC. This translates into CSVEVALARSYNEQFF.

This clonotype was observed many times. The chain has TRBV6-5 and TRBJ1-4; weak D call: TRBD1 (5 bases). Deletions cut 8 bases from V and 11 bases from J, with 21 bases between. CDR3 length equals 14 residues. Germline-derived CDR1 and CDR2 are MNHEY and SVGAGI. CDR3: CASRNRGNLGKLFF. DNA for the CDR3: TGTGCCAGCCGGAATAGGGGAAACCTTGGGAAACTGTTTTTT.